Following are 2 T cell receptor beta chains from one sample sequenced in a study of blood T cell repertoires in COVID-19 (dated by TCRdb to the early 2020s). Libraries came from the immunoSEQ multiplex PCR assay. Held by TCRdb, this immuneACCESS table contains in-frame sequences only and omits some clones. Under half of the omission traces to an unresolved V gene where checked; the cause of the rest is unknown. The sample table contains 60,000 or so clones; only one count was recorded for 79% of them. Roughly 3.2% of the sample goes to the ten largest clones. The specimen was peripheral blood. Receptors were obtained from a man aged 55 to 69 with acute or convalescent COVID-19.

The chain is built from TRBV7-2 and TRBJ1-2; D perhaps matches TRBD1 (6 bases). V lost 6 bases and J lost 5, with 16 bases in between. This CDR3 is 14 amino acids long. CDR1 and CDR2 from the germline V gene are SGHTA and FQGNSA. CDR3 residues: CASRVKGELYGYTF. CDR3 DNA: TGTGCCAGCAGGGTGAAGGGGGAATTGTATGGCTACACCTTC.

This rearrangement joins TRBV19 to TRBJ1-2; TRBD1 matches at 7 bases. The germline V gene has CDR1 LNHDA and CDR2 SQIVND (reference sequence). The V segment lost 9 bases and the J segment 7 bases; nucleotides outside the gene matches: 20. The CDR3 contains 16 residues. The CDR3 sequence: CASKPATGSSYRGYTF. The CDR3 nucleotides are TGTGCCAGCAAACCGGCGACAGGGTCATCCTATCGTGGCTACACCTTC.